Given below is one TCR beta chain in context. Its matching antigen is unknown. This CDR3 spans 16 amino acids. Trimming shortened V by 0 bases and J by 6 bases, and 15 bases separated the two germline ends. Per the germline V gene, CDR1 is MNHEY and CDR2 is SVGAGI. With survey level as its setting, the immunoSEQ assay was v3.0. Data came from immunoSEQ multiplex PCR; TCRdb stores just in-frame clones and leaves some out. Of 20,000 to 25,000 clones in the sample, under 90% were seen once. This specimen comes from a study of long-term antiretroviral therapy in people with HIV. Study-wide points: Sampling of blood ran from the mid-2000s to the late 2010s, and older ART regimens were possibly in use. Versus controls, repertoires in people with HIV had narrower CDR3 length ranges.

The rearrangement uses TRBV6-5 and TRBJ1-5; D remains ambiguous. The receptor was derived from a man aged 35 to 55 with HIV. Material: unsorted PBMCs, obtained 0.1 years before starting antiretroviral therapy. CDR3 loop: CASSYSRRVQVQPQHF. CDR3 DNA sequence: TGTGCCAGCAGTTACTCGAGGAGGGTTCAAGTTCAGCCCCAGCATTTT.